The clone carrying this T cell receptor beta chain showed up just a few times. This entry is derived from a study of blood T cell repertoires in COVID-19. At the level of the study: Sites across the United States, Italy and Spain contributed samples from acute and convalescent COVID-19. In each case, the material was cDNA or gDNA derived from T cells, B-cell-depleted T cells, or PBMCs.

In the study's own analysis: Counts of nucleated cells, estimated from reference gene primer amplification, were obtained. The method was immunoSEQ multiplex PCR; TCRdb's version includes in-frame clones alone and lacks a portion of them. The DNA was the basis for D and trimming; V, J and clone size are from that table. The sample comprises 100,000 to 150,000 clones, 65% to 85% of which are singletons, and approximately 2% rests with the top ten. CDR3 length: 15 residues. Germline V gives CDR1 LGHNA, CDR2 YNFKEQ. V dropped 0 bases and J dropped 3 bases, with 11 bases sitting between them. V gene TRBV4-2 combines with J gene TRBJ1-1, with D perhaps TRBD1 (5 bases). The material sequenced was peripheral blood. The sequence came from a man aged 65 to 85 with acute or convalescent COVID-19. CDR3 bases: TGTGCCAGCAGCCAAGACCTGACAGCTTACACTGAAGCTTTCTTT. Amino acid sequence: CASSQDLTAYTEAFF.